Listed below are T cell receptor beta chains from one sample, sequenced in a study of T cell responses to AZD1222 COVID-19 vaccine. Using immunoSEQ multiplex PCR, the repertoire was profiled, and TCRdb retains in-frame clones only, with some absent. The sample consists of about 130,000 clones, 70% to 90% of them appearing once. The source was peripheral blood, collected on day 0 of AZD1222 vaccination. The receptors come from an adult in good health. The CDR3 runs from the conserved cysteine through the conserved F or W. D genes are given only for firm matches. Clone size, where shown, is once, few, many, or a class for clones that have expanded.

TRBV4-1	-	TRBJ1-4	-	CASSQVGGGNEKLFF	TGCGCCAGCAGCCAAGTCGGCGGGGGGAATGAAAAACTGTTTTTT
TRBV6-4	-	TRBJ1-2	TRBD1	CASSSTGAQDTF	TGTGCCAGCAGTTCGACAGGGGCGCAGGACACCTTC
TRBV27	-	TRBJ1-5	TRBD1	CASSSLGTGFSNQPQHF	TGTGCCAGCAGTAGCCTCGGGACAGGCTTTAGCAATCAGCCCCAGCATTTT
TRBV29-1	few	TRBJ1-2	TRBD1	CSVDDRGQGYTF	TGCAGCGTAGATGACAGGGGGCAAGGCTACACCTTC
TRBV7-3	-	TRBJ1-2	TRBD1	CASSLLPVVVGTAGYYGYTF	TGTGCCAGCAGCTTATTACCTGTGGTCGTTGGGACAGCGGGCTACTATGGCTACACCTTC
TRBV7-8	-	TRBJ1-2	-	CASSLQEANYGYTF	TGTGCCAGCAGCTTACAGGAGGCTAACTATGGCTACACCTTC
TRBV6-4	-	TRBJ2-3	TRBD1	CASSSGGSSTDTQYF	TGTGCCAGCAGTTCAGGGGGCTCTAGCACAGATACGCAGTATTTT
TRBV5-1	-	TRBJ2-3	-	CASSRSDTQYF	TGCGCCAGCAGTCGTTCAGATACGCAGTATTTT
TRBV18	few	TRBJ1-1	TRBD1	CASSPRDRVLTEAFF	TGTGCCAGCTCACCCCGGGACAGGGTCCTGACTGAAGCTTTCTTT
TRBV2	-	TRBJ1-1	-	CASSVGSEAFF	TGTGCCAGCAGTGTCGGGTCTGAAGCTTTCTTT
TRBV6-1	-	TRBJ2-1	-	CASSEAGQGNEQFF	TGTGCCAGCAGTGAAGCGGGCCAGGGGAATGAGCAGTTCTTC
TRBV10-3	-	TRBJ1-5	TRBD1	CAIKNPGTGIGQPQHF	TGTGCCATCAAAAATCCCGGGACAGGGATTGGTCAGCCCCAGCATTTT
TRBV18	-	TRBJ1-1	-	CASSGSSNTEAFF	TGTGCCAGCTCAGGCTCTTCGAACACTGAAGCTTTCTTT
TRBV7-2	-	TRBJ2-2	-	CASSLVVRLANGELFF	TGTGCCAGCAGCTTAGTAGTTCGGCTAGCGAACGGGGAGCTGTTTTTT
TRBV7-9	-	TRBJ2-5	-	CASSLAGKIETQYF	TGTGCCAGCAGCTTAGCAGGGAAAATTGAGACCCAGTACTTC
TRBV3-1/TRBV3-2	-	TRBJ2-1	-	CASRGSSSYNEQFF	TGTGCCAGCAGAGGGTCTAGCTCCTACAATGAGCAGTTCTTC